A single TCR beta chain is shown here with its context. The antigen is not known. The data stem from a study of identifying expanded T cells in peripheral blood. Study outcomes and limitations: Across healthy donors, higher total template counts meant significantly greater roughly two-week count variance.

Collection occurred without any documented infections or immune events in donors. V dropped 4 bases and J dropped 1 base, with 10 bases sitting between them. The CDR3 consists of 13 residues. In germline, CDR1 is SQVTM, CDR2 ANQGSEA. The assay was immunoSEQ multiplex PCR, and TCRdb's table has in-frame clones only and misses some. The sample has 130,000 or so clones, around 84% seen once. This TCR was sampled from a person aged 18-70 years in good health. The source material was blood. The rearrangement links TRBV29-1 to TRBJ1-1; D call uncertain. The CDR3 sequence is CSVGPGGNTEAFF. The DNA for the CDR3 is TGCAGCGTTGGTCCGGGAGGGAACACTGAAGCTTTCTTT.